Each of the 18 T cell receptor beta chains below was sequenced from the same sample in a study of blood T cell repertoires in COVID-19 (TCRdb year 2020). The receptor library was made with the immunoSEQ multiplex PCR assay. The source is immuneACCESS, and TCRdb retained only in-frame sequences with V and J called. Part of the clones is not carried over; for the studies checked, unresolved V genes explain less than half of this, and the remainder is unexplained. The sample table records 140,000 to 150,000 clones; roughly 90% of these occur just once. Jointly, the top ten make up approximately 2.5% of the sample. The sample comprised peripheral blood. Receptors originate from a human donor in a cohort sampled during active COVID-19.

This clone is a singleton in its sample. The genes are TRBV7-3 and TRBJ2-1, with 9 bases aligning to TRBD1. This CDR3 is built from 18 residues. The V and J ends lost 0 bases and 5 bases, in that order; junction bases with no gene match: 11. CDR1 SGHTA and CDR2 FQGTGA come from the germline V gene. DNA for the CDR3: TGTGCCAGCAGCTTAACGCCCTTCGGACAGGGGTTTAACAATGAGCAGTTCTTC. Translation: CASSLTPFGQGFNNEQFF.

This clone was observed once. The J gene is TRBJ2-3, the V gene TRBV20-1, with D uncertain. CDR3 length: 12 amino acids. The V gene's germline CDR1 is DFQATT and CDR2 SNEGSKA (reference sequence). V gave up 3 bases and J gave up 5 bases, with 9 bases separating them. CDR3 DNA sequence: TGCAGTGCTAGTCCCAAGCGAGATACGCAGTATTTT. Its protein product is CSASPKRDTQYF.

The rearrangement links TRBV28 to TRBJ1-5; TRBD1 is a possible D gene (6 bases). V lost 2 bases to trimming and J lost 7 bases, with 18 bases between them. Germline V gene lookup returns CDR1 MDHEN and CDR2 SYDVKM. CDR3 size: 16 residues. CDR3 sequence (DNA): TGTGCCAGCAGTTTACCGACAGGTCCGGTCGGGCAGCCCCAGCATTTT. Its translation is CASSLPTGPVGQPQHF.

The V gene is TRBV4-3, the J gene TRBJ1-2, with 8 bases identical to TRBD1. Germline V CDR1 and CDR2: LGHNA, YSLEER. V trimming: 0 bases; J trimming: 5 bases; junction bases outside the gene matches: 8. The CDR3 is made up of 16 amino acids. This CDR3 reads CASSQDFAGGAYGYTF. Written as DNA, the CDR3 is TGCGCCAGCAGCCAAGATTTCGCAGGGGGCGCATATGGCTACACCTTC.

The DNA for the CDR3 is TGTGCCAGCAGCTACCACGGGGGGGCGGGCACCGGGGAGCTGTTTTTT. Protein: CASSYHGGAGTGELFF. The genes are TRBV7-2 and TRBJ2-2; 8 positions agree with TRBD2. Germline CDR1 is SGHTA and CDR2 is FQGNSA. Trimming removed 4 bases from V and 4 bases from J; junction bases left unmatched: 8. The CDR3 contains 16 residues.

This rearrangement joins TRBV2 to TRBJ2-5; 10 bases line up with TRBD2. The CDR3 loop spans 15 amino acids. V trimming: 2 bases; J trimming: 7 bases; junction bases outside the gene matches: 7. Germline V lookup: CDR1 SNHLY, CDR2 FYNNEI. In DNA form, the CDR3 reads TGTGCCAGCAGTGAACTACTAGCGGGGTCGGGGACCCAGTACTTC. This translates into CASSELLAGSGTQYF.

The rearrangement uses TRBV7-9 and TRBJ1-4, with D possibly being TRBD1 (5 bases). Germline CDR1 SEHNR, CDR2 FQNEAQ (reference sequence). The V end was cut by 3 bases, the J end by 3 bases, with 11 bases between. The CDR3 has 15 residues. CDR3 nucleotides: TGTGCCAGCAGCTTTCCAGGGATCTCTAATGAAAAACTGTTTTTT. Encoded protein: CASSFPGISNEKLFF.

This clone was recorded once. CDR3 nucleotides: TGTGCCAGCAGTTACTCGGGCAGGCCCGACACTGAAGCTTTCTTT. Translating it yields CASSYSGRPDTEAFF. This chain uses TRBV6-6 with TRBJ1-1; D gene ambiguous. In germline, CDR1 is MNHNY, CDR2 SVGAGI (reference sequence). The CDR3 loop spans 15 amino acids. V was shortened by 0 bases and J by 3 bases, with 11 bases between the two germline ends.

The rearrangement links TRBV28 to TRBJ1-2; weak D call: TRBD1 (5 bases). The V end lost 2 bases, the J end lost 4 bases, and 8 bases lay between the germline ends. The CDR3 length is 13 residues. Germline CDR1 is MDHEN and CDR2 is SYDVKM. The CDR3 protein is CASSLGAGYGYTF. The DNA of the CDR3 is TGTGCCAGCAGTTTAGGGGCAGGCTATGGCTACACCTTC.

The rearrangement joins TRBV4-2 to TRBJ2-1; 7 bases line up with TRBD1. There are 14 residues in the CDR3. V lost 4 bases and J lost 5; bases outside the gene matches: 5. CDR1 and CDR2 from the germline V gene are LGHNA and YNFKEQ. The CDR3 region has the DNA TGTGCCAGCAGCCCCCGGGGACAGAACAATGAGCAGTTCTTC. Protein sequence: CASSPRGQNNEQFF.

The CDR3 spells CASTKTDSGANVLTF. CDR3 nucleotides: TGTGCCAGTACCAAGACAGACTCTGGGGCCAACGTCCTGACTTTC. This rearrangement joins TRBV19 to TRBJ2-6, with D possibly matching TRBD1 (5 bases). Trimming took off 7 bases at V and 0 bases at J, with 10 bases between the two ends. Germline V lookup: CDR1 LNHDA, CDR2 SQIVND (reference sequence). The CDR3 spans 15 residues.

This clone is a singleton in its sample. This sequence joins TRBV6-1 and TRBJ2-5; 7 bases are a match to TRBD2. The V and J ends lost 2 bases and 4 bases, in that order; junction bases with no gene match: 7. The CDR3 loop spans 15 amino acids. Germline V CDR1 and CDR2: MNHNS, SASEGT. CDR3 sequence (DNA): TGTGCCAGCAGTGAAAGCGGGATGCGCGCAGAGACCCAGTACTTC. Protein: CASSESGMRAETQYF.

CDR3 sequence reads: CASRAGTGELFF. The CDR3 coding sequence is TGTGCCAGCAGAGCAGGGACCGGGGAGCTGTTTTTT. This chain joins TRBV2 and TRBJ2-2, with a possible D match to TRBD1 (5 bases). Deletions cut 6 bases from V and 5 bases from J, with 7 bases between. Germline lookup yields CDR1 SNHLY and CDR2 FYNNEI. The length of the CDR3 is 12 residues. Complete variable domain (other parts from reference TRBV2 and TRBJ2-2): EPEVTQTPSHQVTQMGQEVILRCVPISNHLYFYWYRQILGQKVEFLVSFYNNEISEKSEIFDDQFSVERPDGSNFTLKIRSTKLEDSAMYFCASRAGTGELFFGEGSRLTVL.

The chain combines TRBV13 with TRBJ2-1; the match to TRBD2 covers 7 bases. The V and J ends lost 6 bases and 4 bases, in that order; junction bases with no gene match: 0. Germline assignment: CDR1 PRHDT and CDR2 FYEKMQ (reference sequence). The CDR3 spans 12 residues. The CDR3 nucleotides are TGTGCCAGCAGGCGGGAGTACAATGAGCAGTTCTTC. Amino acids: CASRREYNEQFF.

V is TRBV24-1 and J is TRBJ1-5; D perhaps matches TRBD1 (5 bases). Trimming shortened V by 3 bases and J by 5 bases, and 16 bases separated the two germline ends. This CDR3 has 16 residues. CDR1 is KGHDR, CDR2 SFDVKD, per germline. DNA of the CDR3: TGTGCCACCAGTGATCCGGGACTCGGGCCCCATCAGCCCCAGCATTTT. Translation: CATSDPGLGPHQPQHF.

The rearrangement joins TRBV11-2 to TRBJ2-3; 7 positions match TRBD2. The CDR3 loop spans 15 amino acids. In germline, CDR1 is SGHAT, CDR2 FQNNGV. After removal of 5 bases from V and 4 bases from J, the junction contained 9 bases not matched to a gene. DNA of the CDR3: TGTGCCAGCAGCACCGACGGGGGGTCGGCAGATACGCAGTATTTT. It translates to CASSTDGGSADTQYF.

The chain carries TRBV11-2 and TRBJ1-5; 9 nucleotides line up with TRBD1. Germline V gene data show CDR1 as SGHAT and CDR2 as FQNNGV. The ends lost 1 base at V and 5 bases at J; junction bases unmatched: 0. This CDR3 spans 14 amino acids. The CDR3 spells CASSLGTGDQPQHF. The DNA for the CDR3 is TGTGCCAGCAGCTTAGGGACAGGGGATCAGCCCCAGCATTTT. The full variable domain, with the rest looked up from reference TRBV11-2 and TRBJ1-5, is EAGVAQSPRYKIIEKRQSVAFWCNPISGHATLYWYQQILGQGPKLLIQFQNNGVVDDSQLPKDRFSAERLKGVDSTLKIQPAKLEDSAVYLCASSLGTGDQPQHFGDGTRLSIL.

The chain couples TRBV20-1 to TRBJ2-1; 12 bases line up with TRBD2. Germline V gene lookup returns CDR1 DFQATT and CDR2 SNEGSKA (reference sequence). V was pared by 3 bases and J by 2 bases, with 11 bases of the junction left unmatched. The CDR3 contains 18 residues. The CDR3 sequence: CSASDTLLAGGTYNEQFF. The CDR3 coding sequence is TGCAGTGCTAGTGACACATTACTAGCGGGGGGTACCTACAATGAGCAGTTCTTC.